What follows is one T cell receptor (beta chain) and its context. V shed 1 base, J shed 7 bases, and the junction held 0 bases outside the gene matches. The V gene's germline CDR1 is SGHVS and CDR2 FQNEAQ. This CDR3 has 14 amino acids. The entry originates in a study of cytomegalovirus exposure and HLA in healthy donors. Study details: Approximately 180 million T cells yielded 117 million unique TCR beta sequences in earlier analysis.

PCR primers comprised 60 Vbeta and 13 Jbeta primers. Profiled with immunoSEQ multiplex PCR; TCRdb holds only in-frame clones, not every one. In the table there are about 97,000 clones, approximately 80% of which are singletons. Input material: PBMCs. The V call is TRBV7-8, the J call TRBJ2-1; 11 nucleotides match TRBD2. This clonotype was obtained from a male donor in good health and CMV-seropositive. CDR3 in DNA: TGTGCCAGCAGCTTAGGACTAGCGGGAAATGAGCAGTTCTTC. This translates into CASSLGLAGNEQFF. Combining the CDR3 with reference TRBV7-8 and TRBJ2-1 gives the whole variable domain GAGVSQSPRYKVAKRGQDVALRCDPISGHVSLFWYQQALGQGPEFLTYFQNEAQLDKSGLPSDRFFAERPEGSVSTLKIQRTQQEDSAVYLCASSLGLAGNEQFFGPGTRLTVL.